Following are 27 T cell receptor beta chains from one sample sequenced in a study of T cells in Graves' hyperthyroidism and ophthalmopathy. Amplification yielded TCR beta CDR3 regions, with RNA transcripts as the source. HTBI primers were used for first-round RT-PCR of the TCR CDR3. TCRdb reprocessed the multiplex PCR reads with MiXCR, giving one entry per CDR3 protein. The sample yields approximately 610,000 distinct CDR3 sequences, approximately 14% seen once. Specimen: blood. The origin of the receptors is a woman aged 40 to 50 with Graves' ophthalmopathy.

This clonotype was observed at least ten times. The chain employs TRBV20-1 and TRBJ2-5; 7 nucleotides line up with TRBD2. V was clipped by 7 bases and J by 5 bases; unmatched bases: 7. The CDR3 covers 12 residues. Germline V CDR1 and CDR2: DFQATT, SNEGSKA (reference sequence). CDR3 loop: CSVQEGGETQYF. CDR3 DNA: TGCAGTGTCCAGGAGGGAGGGGAGACCCAGTACTTC.

V gene TRBV7-2 combines with J gene TRBJ1-2, with no clear D. Deletions cut 5 bases from V and 8 bases from J, with 9 bases between. This CDR3 has 11 residues. Germline V CDR1 and CDR2: SGHTA, FQGNSA. DNA of the CDR3: TGTGCCAGCAGCCCTCCTGGGGGCTACACCTTC. Translated, it gives CASSPPGGYTF.

This rearrangement joins TRBV6-5 to TRBJ2-5, with a tentative D call TRBD1 (6 bases). Germline CDR1 reads MNHEY; CDR2 reads SVGAGI. V was trimmed by 5 bases and J by 5 bases, leaving 12 bases between them. CDR3 length: 13 residues. CDR3 amino acids: CASSIQGPETQYF. The CDR3 DNA sequence: TGTGCCAGCAGTATACAGGGCCCGGAGACCCAGTACTTC.

The chain has TRBV12-3 or TRBV12-4 and TRBJ2-5; 7 bases match TRBD1. This CDR3 has 15 residues. V was clipped by 2 bases and J by 5 bases; unmatched bases: 8. The CDR3 here is CASSLSGQARETQYF. The CDR3 bases are TGTGCCAGCAGTTTATCTGGACAGGCCAGGGAGACCCAGTACTTC.

This clonotype has a count of ten or more. The CDR3 DNA follows: TGTGCCAGCAGTCACGGGACTAGCCATGTTTCGCAGTACTTC. It yields the protein CASSHGTSHVSQYF. This chain joins TRBV28 and TRBJ2-7; 9 positions agree with TRBD2. The CDR3 has 14 amino acids. V was clipped by 5 bases and J by 9 bases; unmatched bases: 11. The germline V gene has CDR1 MDHEN and CDR2 SYDVKM.

This clonotype showed up many times. The J gene is TRBJ2-5, the V gene TRBV12-3 or TRBV12-4, with D unresolved. The V and J ends lost 4 bases and 3 bases respectively, with 18 bases between them. This CDR3 is 16 amino acids long. CDR3: CASSSSLGGGKETQYF. The CDR3 DNA reads TGTGCCAGCAGTTCGTCCCTTGGTGGCGGTAAAGAGACCCAGTACTTC.

This chain connects TRBV20-1 to TRBJ2-7; TRBD2 agrees at 7 bases. The CDR3 sequence is 15 residues long. Germline V gene data show CDR1 as DFQATT and CDR2 as SNEGSKA (reference sequence). V shed 4 bases, J shed 1 base, and the junction held 10 bases outside the gene matches. This CDR3 reads CSATDDASGSYEQYF. The CDR3 DNA sequence: TGCAGTGCTACAGATGACGCTAGCGGTTCCTACGAGCAGTACTTC.

This clonotype was seen repeatedly, ten times or more. This sequence joins TRBV28 and TRBJ1-5; TRBD1 aligns across 7 bases. Germline CDR1 MDHEN, CDR2 SYDVKM. Germline trimming cut 8 bases from V and 2 bases from J; bases unmatched to any gene: 9. This CDR3 spans 15 amino acids. Here the CDR3 DNA reads TGTGCCAGCTCTACAGACAGGGAGGGCAATCAGCCCCAGCATTTT. It yields the protein CASSTDREGNQPQHF.

The genes are TRBV3-1 and TRBJ2-3; the D call may be TRBD1 or TRBD2 (5 bases each). The V gene lost 4 bases and the J gene lost 6 bases, with 20 bases spanning the gap. Germline values: CDR1 LGHDT, CDR2 YNNKEL (reference sequence). The CDR3 length is 16 residues. CDR3 in DNA: TGTGCCAGCAGCCCTCCGGGACCCTTACGCGGGGATACGCAGTATTTT. Amino acids: CASSPPGPLRGDTQYF.

This chain joins TRBV6-4 and TRBJ2-2, with TRBD2 as a possible D gene (6 bases). CDR1 and CDR2 (germline): MRHNA, SNTAGT. This CDR3 comprises 13 residues. V was trimmed by 3 bases and J by 12 bases, leaving 14 bases between them. The CDR3 DNA reads as TGTGCCAGCAGTGAGGAGGACGCGGGAAAGCTGTTTTTT. Translation: CASSEEDAGKLFF.

At least ten counts were recorded for this clonotype. The chain recombines TRBV5-1 with TRBJ2-7; the match to TRBD1 covers 7 bases. CDR1 and CDR2 (germline): SGHRS, YFSETQ. This CDR3 has 13 amino acids. J lost 6 bases, V lost 0 bases, and 3 bases had no gene match. The CDR3 is CASSLVSGGEQYF. Written as DNA, the CDR3 is TGCGCCAGCAGCTTGGTGTCAGGGGGCGAGCAGTACTTC.

In this sample, this clonotype turned up a few times. The chain couples TRBV3-1 to TRBJ2-3; tentatively, D is TRBD2 (6 bases). The CDR3 totals 17 residues. Germline V lookup: CDR1 LGHDT, CDR2 YNNKEL (reference sequence). V dropped 0 bases and J dropped 4 bases, with 17 bases sitting between them. CDR3 DNA sequence: TGTGCCAGCAGCCAAGAGGGGGGAAGCGTGTCAGCAGATACGCAGTATTTT. Translated: CASSQEGGSVSADTQYF.

This clonotype was recorded many times. The V call is TRBV4-3, the J call TRBJ1-1; D is uncertain. V was trimmed by 3 bases and J by 0 bases, leaving 11 bases between them. CDR1 LGHNA and CDR2 YSLEER come from the germline V gene. The CDR3 consists of 15 residues. CDR3 sequence (DNA): TGCGCCAGCAGCCATTTCATACGTGTGAACACTGAAGCTTTCTTT. Amino acids: CASSHFIRVNTEAFF.

This clonotype showed up many times. The chain is built from TRBV4-1 and TRBJ2-5; D might be TRBD2 (6 bases). There are 14 residues in the CDR3. V was trimmed by 4 bases and J by 1 base, leaving 10 bases between them. Germline V gene lookup returns CDR1 MGHRA and CDR2 YSYEKL. CDR3 in DNA: TGCGCCAGCAGCCCCCCAGCGGGCCAAGAGACCCAGTACTTC. This codes for CASSPPAGQETQYF.

This clonotype was seen just once. V usage is TRBV30 and J usage is TRBJ1-1; D remains unclear. V lost 4 bases and J lost 1, with 7 bases in between. CDR3 length: 12 amino acids. CDR1 is GTSNPN, CDR2 SVGIG, per germline (reference sequence). CDR3 sequence: CAWKKGNTEAFF. The CDR3 nucleotides are TGTGCCTGGAAAAAAGGGAACACTGAAGCTTTCTTT.

This clonotype was observed many times. V usage is TRBV20-1 and J usage is TRBJ2-7; tentative D call: TRBD1 (5 bases). CDR3 length: 12 residues. V gave up 5 bases and J gave up 4 bases, with 12 bases separating them. Germline values: CDR1 DFQATT, CDR2 SNEGSKA (reference sequence). Written as DNA, the CDR3 is TGCAGTGCTCCGATAGGGGCGTACGAGCAGTACTTC. Its protein product is CSAPIGAYEQYF.

Ten or more counts support this clonotype. The rearrangement links TRBV5-1 to TRBJ2-2; D unresolved. V lost 1 base and J 2 bases, leaving 9 bases between the germline ends. This CDR3 is built from 15 residues. Germline V lookup: CDR1 SGHRS, CDR2 YFSETQ. In DNA form, the CDR3 reads TGCGCCAGCAGCTTGTACAACCCAAACACCGGGGAGCTGTTTTTT. Its protein is CASSLYNPNTGELFF.

This clonotype occurred many times. V gene TRBV10-3 combines with J gene TRBJ2-7; TRBD1 aligns across 10 bases. The V gene end was trimmed by 4 bases and the J gene end by 2 bases; junction bases not matched to a gene: 5. In germline, CDR1 is ENHRY, CDR2 SYGVKD. This CDR3 has 15 amino acids. CDR3 nucleotide sequence: TGTGCCATCAGTGCCACCGGGACAGGGGCCTACGAGCAGTACTTC. Amino acids: CAISATGTGAYEQYF.

The chain employs TRBV4-1 and TRBJ2-7, with 8 bases aligning to TRBD1. V gave up 0 bases and J gave up 3 bases; unmatched junction bases: 13. This CDR3 region has 18 residues. Germline V gene sequence: CDR1 MGHRA, CDR2 YSYEKL. The CDR3 DNA reads as TGCGCCAGCAGCCAAGAATGGGGGGACAGGATTGACAGCTACGAGCAGTACTTC. Its protein product is CASSQEWGDRIDSYEQYF.

This clonotype was observed many times. This rearrangement joins TRBV6-5 to TRBJ1-2; 9 bases line up with TRBD1. J gave up 2 bases and V 8 bases, and 12 bases lay outside the gene matches. The CDR3 loop spans 16 amino acids. Looked up from germline, CDR1 is MNHEY and CDR2 is SVGAGI. The CDR3 nucleotides read TGTGCCAGCCGGTGGGGACAGGGTGAAGGAAACTATGGCTACACCTTC. Translation gives CASRWGQGEGNYGYTF.

This clonotype was found many times. V usage is TRBV20-1 and J usage is TRBJ2-7, with D hard to call. Trimming removed 6 bases from V and 2 bases from J, with 17 bases in between. Germline-derived CDR1 and CDR2 are DFQATT and SNEGSKA (reference sequence). The CDR3 length is 14 residues. The CDR3 nucleotides read TGCAGTGCCCGAGGAAGGCGGCTAACCTACGAGCAGTACTTC. Translating gives CSARGRRLTYEQYF.

This clonotype was detected a few times. The V call is TRBV12-3 or TRBV12-4, the J call TRBJ1-2; D not certain. CDR3 length: 15 amino acids. Trimming took off 6 bases at V and 8 bases at J, with 22 bases between the two ends. The CDR3 DNA reads TGTGCCAGCAGCCACGGCCGGCGGTCGGGTTTCGGCTACACCTTC. Translating it yields CASSHGRRSGFGYTF.

At least ten counts were recorded for this clonotype. The chain carries TRBV30 and TRBJ1-3; possible D gene TRBD1, 5 bases. Trimming removed 0 bases at V and 0 bases at J, with 6 bases between. Germline CDR1 and CDR2: GTSNPN and SVGIG (reference sequence). The CDR3 is 14 amino acids. The DNA for the CDR3 is TGTGCCTGGAGTGTGGGGGGCTCTGGAAACACCATATATTTT. Amino acid sequence: CAWSVGGSGNTIYF. Full variable domain (missing parts from reference TRBV30 and TRBJ1-3): SQTIHQWPATLVQPVGSPLSLECTVEGTSNPNLYWYRQAAGRGLQLLFYSVGIGQISSEVPQNLSASRPQDRQFILSSKKLLLSDSGFYLCAWSVGGSGNTIYFGEGSWLTVV.

The V call is TRBV4-1, the J call TRBJ2-2; D gene unclear. The CDR3 consists of 13 residues. Trimming took 0 bases from V and 9 from J, leaving 8 bases between them. The germline V gene encodes CDR1 MGHRA and CDR2 YSYEKL. CDR3 DNA sequence: TGCGCCAGCAGCCAAGACTCGGTCCGGGAGCTGTTTTTT. Its translation is CASSQDSVRELFF.

This clonotype was picked up many times. The gene calls are TRBV20-1 and TRBJ1-1; 8 positions agree with TRBD1. The germline CDR1 and CDR2 sequences are DFQATT and SNEGSKA (reference sequence). The CDR3 consists of 13 residues. J gave up 6 bases and V 6 bases, and 9 bases lay outside the gene matches. CDR3 sequence reads: CSAPGQGVAEAFF. As DNA, the CDR3 is TGCAGTGCACCCGGACAGGGAGTAGCTGAAGCTTTCTTT.

There are many counts of this clonotype. The chain uses TRBV19 and TRBJ2-7; D gene uncertain. CDR3 length equals 16 residues. Germline V gene sequence: CDR1 LNHDA, CDR2 SQIVND (reference sequence). The V end lost 4 bases, the J end lost 1 base, and 17 bases lay between the germline ends. The DNA for the CDR3 is TGTGCCAGTAGTAACGCGGTCGCCCAAGGATCCTACGAGCAGTACTTC. Its protein is CASSNAVAQGSYEQYF.

This clonotype has at least ten counts. The chain couples TRBV13 to TRBJ1-2; unclear D gene. The CDR3 has 15 amino acids. CDR1 PRHDT and CDR2 FYEKMQ come from the germline V gene (reference sequence). Trimming shortened V by 2 bases and J by 2 bases, and 12 bases separated the two germline ends. The CDR3 protein is CASSLLGDLNYGYTF. CDR3 coding DNA: TGTGCCAGCAGCTTACTAGGAGATTTAAACTATGGCTACACCTTC.